The clone carrying this T cell receptor (beta chain) was seen once. What it recognizes is unknown. The data belong to a study of cytomegalovirus exposure and HLA in healthy donors. Whole-study context: Most donors, approximately 82% of several hundred genotyped, fell in the Caucasian-associated ancestry cluster. Study-wide results and caveats: Earlier analysis yielded a pattern in which most TCR beta V segments were productive about 87% or about 30% of the time. Looking again later, the authors saw that most CMV-associated TCR beta chains seemed HLA-restricted. In a later analysis, across HLA loci, associated TCR counts were highest for DRB1, lowest for HLA-C.

In the PCR, 60 Vbeta and 13 Jbeta primers were used. The protocol was immunoSEQ multiplex PCR, while the TCRdb copy is restricted to in-frame clones and leaves out a portion. The sample has about 160,000 clones; about 81% are singletons. The V and J ends lost 0 bases and 6 bases, in that order; junction bases with no gene match: 9. The length of the CDR3 is 15 residues. Germline V CDR1 and CDR2: SGHRS, YFSETQ. This rearrangement joins TRBV5-1 to TRBJ2-7; TRBD1 agrees at 7 bases. The sequencing input was PBMCs. The receptor was isolated from a girl aged 2 to 9 in good health and CMV-seropositive. The CDR3 region is CASSLADDREGEQYF. The CDR3 bases are TGCGCCAGCAGCTTGGCCGACGACAGGGAAGGCGAGCAGTACTTC.